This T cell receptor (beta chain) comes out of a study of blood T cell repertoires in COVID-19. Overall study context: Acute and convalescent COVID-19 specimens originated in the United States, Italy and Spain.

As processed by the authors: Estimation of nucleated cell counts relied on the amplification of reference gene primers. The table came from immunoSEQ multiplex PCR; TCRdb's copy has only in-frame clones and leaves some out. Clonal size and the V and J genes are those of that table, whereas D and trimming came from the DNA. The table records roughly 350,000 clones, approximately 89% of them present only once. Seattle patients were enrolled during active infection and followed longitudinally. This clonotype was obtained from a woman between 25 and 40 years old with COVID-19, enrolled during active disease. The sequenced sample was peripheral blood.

CDR3 DNA sequence: TGCGCCAGCAGCTTGCATGGACAGGGTGAGGGTCAGCCCCAGCATTTT. Encoded protein: CASSLHGQGEGQPQHF. The chain couples TRBV5-1 to TRBJ1-5, with TRBD1 matching 8 bases. V shed 1 base, J shed 6 bases, and the junction held 9 bases outside the gene matches. CDR1 is SGHRS and CDR2 is YFSETQ in the germline V gene. The CDR3 covers 16 residues.